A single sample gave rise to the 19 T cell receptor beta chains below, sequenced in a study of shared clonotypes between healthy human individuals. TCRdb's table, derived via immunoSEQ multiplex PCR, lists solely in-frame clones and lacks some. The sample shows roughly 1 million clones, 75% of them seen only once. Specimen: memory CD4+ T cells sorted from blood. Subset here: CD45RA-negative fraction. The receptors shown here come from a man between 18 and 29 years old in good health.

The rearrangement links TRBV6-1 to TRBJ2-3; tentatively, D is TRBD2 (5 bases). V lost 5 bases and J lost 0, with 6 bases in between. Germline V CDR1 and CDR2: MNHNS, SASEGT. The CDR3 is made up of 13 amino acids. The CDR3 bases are TGTGCCAGCAGTCGGACTAGCACAGATACGCAGTATTTT. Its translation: CASSRTSTDTQYF.

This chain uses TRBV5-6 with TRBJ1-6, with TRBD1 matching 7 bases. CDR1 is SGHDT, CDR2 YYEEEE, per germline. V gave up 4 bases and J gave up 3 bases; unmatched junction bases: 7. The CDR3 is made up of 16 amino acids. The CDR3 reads CASSPDRASYNSPLHF. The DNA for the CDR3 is TGTGCCAGCAGCCCCGACAGGGCAAGCTATAATTCACCCCTCCACTTT. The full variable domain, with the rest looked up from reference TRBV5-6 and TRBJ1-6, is DAGVTQSPTHLIKTRGQQVTLRCSPKSGHDTVSWYQQALGQGPQFIFQYYEEEERQRGNFPDRFSGHQFPNYSSELNVNALLLGDSALYLCASSPDRASYNSPLHFGNGTRLTVT.

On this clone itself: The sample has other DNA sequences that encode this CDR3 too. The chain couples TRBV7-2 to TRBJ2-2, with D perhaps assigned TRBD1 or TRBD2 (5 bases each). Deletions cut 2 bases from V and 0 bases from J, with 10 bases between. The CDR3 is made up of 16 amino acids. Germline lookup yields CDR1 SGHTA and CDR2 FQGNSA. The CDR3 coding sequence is TGTGCCAGCAGCTTAACAGGAGGAGCGAACACCGGGGAGCTGTTTTTT. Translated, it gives CASSLTGGANTGELFF.

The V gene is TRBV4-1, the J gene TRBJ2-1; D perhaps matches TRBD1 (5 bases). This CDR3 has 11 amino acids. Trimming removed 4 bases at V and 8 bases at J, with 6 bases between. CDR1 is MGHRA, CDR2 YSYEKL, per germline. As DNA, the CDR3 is TGCGCCAGCAGCCGGGGCTATGAGCAGTTCTTC. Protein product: CASSRGYEQFF.

CDR3 sequence: CASSFGTPLALWSDTQYF. DNA of the CDR3: TGCGCCAGCAGCTTTGGAACCCCTCTTGCATTATGGTCAGATACGCAGTATTTT. The chain has TRBV5-1 and TRBJ2-3; D not resolved. Germline V gene sequence: CDR1 SGHRS, CDR2 YFSETQ. Deletions cut 2 bases from V and 4 bases from J, with 23 bases between. This CDR3 has 18 amino acids.

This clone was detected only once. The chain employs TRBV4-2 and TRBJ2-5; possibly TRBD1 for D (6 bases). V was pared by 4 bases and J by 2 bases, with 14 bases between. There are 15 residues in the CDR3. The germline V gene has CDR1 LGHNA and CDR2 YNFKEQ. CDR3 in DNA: TGTGCCAGCAGCCCCGGGCTCAGGGGACAAGAGACCCAGTACTTC. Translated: CASSPGLRGQETQYF.

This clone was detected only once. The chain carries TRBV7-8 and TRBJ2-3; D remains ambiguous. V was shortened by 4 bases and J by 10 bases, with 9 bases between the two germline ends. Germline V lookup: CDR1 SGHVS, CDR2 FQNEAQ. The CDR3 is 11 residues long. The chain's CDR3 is CASSSLLSQYF. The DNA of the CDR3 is TGTGCCAGCAGCTCCCTACTCTCGCAGTATTTT.

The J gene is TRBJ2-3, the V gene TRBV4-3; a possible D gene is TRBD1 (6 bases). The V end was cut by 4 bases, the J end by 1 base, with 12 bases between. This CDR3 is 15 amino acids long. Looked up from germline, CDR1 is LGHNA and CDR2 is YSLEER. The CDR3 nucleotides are TGCGCCAGCAGCCCAGGGTACAGGGGCACAGATACGCAGTATTTT. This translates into CASSPGYRGTDTQYF.

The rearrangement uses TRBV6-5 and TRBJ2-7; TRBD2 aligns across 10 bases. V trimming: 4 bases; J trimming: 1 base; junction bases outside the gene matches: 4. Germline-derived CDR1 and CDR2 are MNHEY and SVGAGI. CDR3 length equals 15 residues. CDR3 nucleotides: TGTGCCAGCAGTTCCCTGACTAGCGGGTCCTACGAGCAGTACTTC. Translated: CASSSLTSGSYEQYF.

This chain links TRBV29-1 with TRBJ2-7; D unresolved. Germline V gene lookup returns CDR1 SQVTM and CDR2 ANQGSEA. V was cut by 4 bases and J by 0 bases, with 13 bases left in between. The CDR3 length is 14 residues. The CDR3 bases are TGCAGCGTTGGGTTGGGCTGGAGCTCCTACGAGCAGTACTTC. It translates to CSVGLGWSSYEQYF.

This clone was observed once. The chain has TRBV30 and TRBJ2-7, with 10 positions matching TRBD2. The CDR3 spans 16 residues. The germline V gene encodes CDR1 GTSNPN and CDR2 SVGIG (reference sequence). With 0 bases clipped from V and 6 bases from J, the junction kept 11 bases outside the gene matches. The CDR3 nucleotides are TGTGCCTGGAGTGTAAAGATAGCGGGGGGCCTTGGCGAGCAGTACTTC. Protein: CAWSVKIAGGLGEQYF. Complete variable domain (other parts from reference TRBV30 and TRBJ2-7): SQTIHQWPATLVQPVGSPLSLECTVEGTSNPNLYWYRQAAGRGLQLLFYSVGIGQISSEVPQNLSASRPQDRQFILSSKKLLLSDSGFYLCAWSVKIAGGLGEQYFGPGTRLTVT.

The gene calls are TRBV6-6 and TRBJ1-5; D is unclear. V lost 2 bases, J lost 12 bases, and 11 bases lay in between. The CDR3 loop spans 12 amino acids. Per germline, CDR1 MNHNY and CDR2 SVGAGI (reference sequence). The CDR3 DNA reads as TGTGCCAGCAGTTACGACGGCCGGTTCCAGCATTTT. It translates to CASSYDGRFQHF.

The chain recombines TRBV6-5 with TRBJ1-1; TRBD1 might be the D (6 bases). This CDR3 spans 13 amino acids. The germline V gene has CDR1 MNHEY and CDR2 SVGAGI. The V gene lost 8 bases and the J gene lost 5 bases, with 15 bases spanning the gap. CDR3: CASRGPQYTEAFF. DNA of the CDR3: TGTGCCAGCCGGGGGCCCCAGTATACTGAAGCTTTCTTT.

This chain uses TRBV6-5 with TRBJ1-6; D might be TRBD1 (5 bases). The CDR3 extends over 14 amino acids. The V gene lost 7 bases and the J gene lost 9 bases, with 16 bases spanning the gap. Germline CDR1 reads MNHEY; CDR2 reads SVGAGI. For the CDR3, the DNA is TGTGCCAGCACCCAGGGTCAGGGAGGTTCACCCCTCCACTTT. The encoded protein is CASTQGQGGSPLHF.

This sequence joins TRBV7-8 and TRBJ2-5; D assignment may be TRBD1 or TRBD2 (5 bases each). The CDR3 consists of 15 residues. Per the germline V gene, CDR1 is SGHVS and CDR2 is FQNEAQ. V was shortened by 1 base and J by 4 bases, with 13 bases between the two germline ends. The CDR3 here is CASSLGGLERETQYF. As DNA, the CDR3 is TGTGCCAGCAGCTTAGGGGGGTTGGAGAGAGAGACCCAGTACTTC.

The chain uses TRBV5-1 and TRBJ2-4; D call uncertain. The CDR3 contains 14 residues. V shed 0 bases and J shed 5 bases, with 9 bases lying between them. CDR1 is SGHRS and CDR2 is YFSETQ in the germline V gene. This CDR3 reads CASSLEGIQNIQYF. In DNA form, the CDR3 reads TGCGCCAGCAGCTTGGAAGGGATTCAAAACATTCAGTACTTC.

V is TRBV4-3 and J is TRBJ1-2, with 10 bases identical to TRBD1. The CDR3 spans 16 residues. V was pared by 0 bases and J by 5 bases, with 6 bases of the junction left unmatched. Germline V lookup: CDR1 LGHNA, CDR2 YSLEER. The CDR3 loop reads CASSQDTGQGWYGYTF. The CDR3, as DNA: TGCGCCAGCAGCCAAGATACGGGACAGGGGTGGTATGGCTACACCTTC.

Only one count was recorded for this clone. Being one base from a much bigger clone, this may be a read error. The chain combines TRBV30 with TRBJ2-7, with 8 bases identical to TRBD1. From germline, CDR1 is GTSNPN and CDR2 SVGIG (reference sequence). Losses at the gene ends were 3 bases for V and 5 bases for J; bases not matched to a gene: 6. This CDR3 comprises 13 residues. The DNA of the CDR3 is TGTGCCTGGAGCCAGGACAGGGCTAACGAGCAGTACTTC. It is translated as CAWSQDRANEQYF.

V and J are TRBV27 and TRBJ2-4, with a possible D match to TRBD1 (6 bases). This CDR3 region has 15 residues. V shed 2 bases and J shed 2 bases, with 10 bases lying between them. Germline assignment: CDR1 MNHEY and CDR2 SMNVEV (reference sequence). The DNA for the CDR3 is TGTGCCAGCAGTTTAGGGGGCGCGCCCAAAAACATTCAGTACTTC. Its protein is CASSLGGAPKNIQYF.